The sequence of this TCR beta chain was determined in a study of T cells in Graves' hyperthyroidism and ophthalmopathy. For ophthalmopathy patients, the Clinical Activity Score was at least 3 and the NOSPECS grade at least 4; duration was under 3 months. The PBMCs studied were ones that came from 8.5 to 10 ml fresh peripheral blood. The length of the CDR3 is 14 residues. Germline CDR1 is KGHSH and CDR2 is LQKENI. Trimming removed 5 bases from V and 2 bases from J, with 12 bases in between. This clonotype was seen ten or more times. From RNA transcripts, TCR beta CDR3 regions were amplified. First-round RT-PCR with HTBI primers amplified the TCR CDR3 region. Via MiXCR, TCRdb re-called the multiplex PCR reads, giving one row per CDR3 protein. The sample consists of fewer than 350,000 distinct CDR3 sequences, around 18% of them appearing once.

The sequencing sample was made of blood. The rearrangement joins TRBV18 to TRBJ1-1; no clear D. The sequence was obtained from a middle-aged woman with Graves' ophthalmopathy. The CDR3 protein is CASSIRTDNTEAFF. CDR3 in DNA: TGTGCCAGCTCAATTCGGACCGATAACACTGAAGCTTTCTTT.